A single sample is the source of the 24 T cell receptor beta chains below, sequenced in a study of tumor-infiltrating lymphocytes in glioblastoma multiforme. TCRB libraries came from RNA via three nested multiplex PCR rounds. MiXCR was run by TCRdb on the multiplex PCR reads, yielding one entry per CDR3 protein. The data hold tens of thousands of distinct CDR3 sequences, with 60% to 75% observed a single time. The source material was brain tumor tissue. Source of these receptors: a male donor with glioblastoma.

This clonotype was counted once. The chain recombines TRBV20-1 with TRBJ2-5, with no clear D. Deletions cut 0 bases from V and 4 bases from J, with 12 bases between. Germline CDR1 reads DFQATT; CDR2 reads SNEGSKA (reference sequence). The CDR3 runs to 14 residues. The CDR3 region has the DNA TGCAGTGCTAGAGATCTGGGGTGCGGAGAGACCCAGTACTTC. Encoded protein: CSARDLGCGETQYF.

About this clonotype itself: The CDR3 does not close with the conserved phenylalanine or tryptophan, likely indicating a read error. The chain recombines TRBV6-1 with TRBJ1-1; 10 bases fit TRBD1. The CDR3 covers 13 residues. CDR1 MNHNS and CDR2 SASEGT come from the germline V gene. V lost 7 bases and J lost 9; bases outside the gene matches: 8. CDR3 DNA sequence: TGTGCCAGCATCGGACAGGGGGGGACTCAAGCTTTCTCT. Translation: CASIGQGGTQAFS.

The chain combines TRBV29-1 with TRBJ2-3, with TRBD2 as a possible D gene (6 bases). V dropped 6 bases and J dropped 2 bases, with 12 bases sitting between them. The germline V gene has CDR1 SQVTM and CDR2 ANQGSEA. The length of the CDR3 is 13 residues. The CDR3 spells CSVHRDSTDTQYF. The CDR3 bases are TGCAGCGTGCATCGGGACTCCACAGATACGCAGTATTTT.

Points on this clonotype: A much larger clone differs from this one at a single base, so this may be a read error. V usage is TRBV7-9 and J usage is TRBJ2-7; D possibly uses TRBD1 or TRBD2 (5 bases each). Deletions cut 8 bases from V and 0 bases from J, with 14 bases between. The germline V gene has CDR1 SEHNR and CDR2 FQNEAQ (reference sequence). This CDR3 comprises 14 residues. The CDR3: CASEGSHFSYEQYF. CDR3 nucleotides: TGTGCCAGCGAGGGGTCGCACTTCTCCTACGAGCAGTACTTC.

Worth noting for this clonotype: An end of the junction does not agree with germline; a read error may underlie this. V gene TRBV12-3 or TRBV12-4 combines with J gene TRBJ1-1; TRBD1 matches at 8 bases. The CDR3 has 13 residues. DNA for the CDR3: TGTGCCAGCAGTGACAACAGGGGGAATGAAGCTTTCTTC. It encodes CASSDNRGNEAFF.

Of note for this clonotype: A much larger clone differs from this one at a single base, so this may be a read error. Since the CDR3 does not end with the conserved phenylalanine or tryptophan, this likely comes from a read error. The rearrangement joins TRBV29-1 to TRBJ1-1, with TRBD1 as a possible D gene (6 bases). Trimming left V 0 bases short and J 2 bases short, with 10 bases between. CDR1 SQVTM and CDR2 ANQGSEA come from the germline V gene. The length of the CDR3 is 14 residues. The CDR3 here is CSVEDGQRNTEAFI. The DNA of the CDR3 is TGCAGCGTTGAAGATGGACAGAGAAACACTGAAGCTTTCATT.

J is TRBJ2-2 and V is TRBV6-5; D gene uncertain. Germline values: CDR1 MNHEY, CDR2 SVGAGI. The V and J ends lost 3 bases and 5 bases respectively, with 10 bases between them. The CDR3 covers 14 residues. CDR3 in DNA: TGTGCCAGCAGTTATCGAGCAGAGACCGGGGAGCTGTTTTTT. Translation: CASSYRAETGELFF.

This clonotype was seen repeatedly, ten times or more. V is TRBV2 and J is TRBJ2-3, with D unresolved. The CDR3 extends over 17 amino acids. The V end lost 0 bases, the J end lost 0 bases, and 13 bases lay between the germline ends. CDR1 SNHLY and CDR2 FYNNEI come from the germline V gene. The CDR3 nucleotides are TGTGCCAGCAGTGAAGCGCTACGCCTCTTTAGCACAGATACGCAGTATTTT. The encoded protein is CASSEALRLFSTDTQYF.

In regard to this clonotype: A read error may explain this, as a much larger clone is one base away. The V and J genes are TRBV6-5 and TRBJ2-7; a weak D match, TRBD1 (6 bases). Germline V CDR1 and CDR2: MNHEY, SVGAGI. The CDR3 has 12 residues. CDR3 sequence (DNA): TGTGCCAGCAGAACACAGGGCTACGATCAGTACTTC. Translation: CASRTQGYDQYF.

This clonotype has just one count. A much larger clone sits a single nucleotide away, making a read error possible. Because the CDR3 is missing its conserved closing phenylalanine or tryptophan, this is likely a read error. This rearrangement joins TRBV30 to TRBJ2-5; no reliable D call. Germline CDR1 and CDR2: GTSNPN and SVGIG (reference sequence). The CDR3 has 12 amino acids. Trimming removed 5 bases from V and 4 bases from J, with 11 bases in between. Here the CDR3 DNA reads TGTGCCTGGGACAAGGGTGGAGAGACCCAGTACTTA. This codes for CAWDKGGETQYL.

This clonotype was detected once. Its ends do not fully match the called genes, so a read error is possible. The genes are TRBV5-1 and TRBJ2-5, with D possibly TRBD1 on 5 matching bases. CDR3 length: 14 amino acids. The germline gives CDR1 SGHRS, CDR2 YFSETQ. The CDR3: CTSSLGLVQETQYF. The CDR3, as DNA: TGCACCAGCAGCTTGGGGCTAGTCCAAGAGACCCAGTACTTC.

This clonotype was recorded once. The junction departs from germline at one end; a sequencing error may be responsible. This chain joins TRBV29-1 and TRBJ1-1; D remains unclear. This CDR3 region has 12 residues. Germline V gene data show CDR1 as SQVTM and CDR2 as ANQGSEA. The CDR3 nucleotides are TGCAGCGTCGGACGGGAGAACGCTGAAGCTTTCTTT. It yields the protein CSVGRENAEAFF.

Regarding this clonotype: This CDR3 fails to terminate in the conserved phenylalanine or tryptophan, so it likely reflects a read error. The CDR3 reads CSARDLASGTCEQYL. The CDR3 DNA sequence: TGCAGTGCTAGAGATCTCGCTAGCGGAACCTGCGAGCAGTACCTC. V gene TRBV20-1 combines with J gene TRBJ2-7; 7 nucleotides agree with TRBD2. The CDR3 totals 15 residues. Germline CDR1 DFQATT, CDR2 SNEGSKA (reference sequence). V was clipped by 0 bases and J by 6 bases; unmatched bases: 11.

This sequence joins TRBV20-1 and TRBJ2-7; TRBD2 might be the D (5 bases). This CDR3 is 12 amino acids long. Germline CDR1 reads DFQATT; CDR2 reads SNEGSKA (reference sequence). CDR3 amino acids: CISRVSAGEQYF. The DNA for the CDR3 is TGCATTTCTAGAGTGTCGGCGGGCGAGCAGTACTTC.

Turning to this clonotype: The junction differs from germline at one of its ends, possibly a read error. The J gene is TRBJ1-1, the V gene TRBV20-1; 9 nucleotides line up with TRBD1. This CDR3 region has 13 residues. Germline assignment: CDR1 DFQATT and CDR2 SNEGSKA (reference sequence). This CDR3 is CSANDRGGTEAFF. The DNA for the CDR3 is TGTAGTGCAAACGACAGGGGGGGAACTGAAGCTTTCTTT.

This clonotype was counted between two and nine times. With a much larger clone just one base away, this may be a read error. Here the CDR3 reads CASSQDWNRGGTGKLFF. DNA for the CDR3: TGTGCCAGCAGCCAAGATTGGAATCGGGGGGGCACCGGGAAGCTGTTTTTT. The V gene is TRBV14, the J gene TRBJ2-2; 8 positions agree with TRBD2. The CDR3 consists of 17 residues. CDR1 is SGHDN and CDR2 is FVKESK in the germline V gene.

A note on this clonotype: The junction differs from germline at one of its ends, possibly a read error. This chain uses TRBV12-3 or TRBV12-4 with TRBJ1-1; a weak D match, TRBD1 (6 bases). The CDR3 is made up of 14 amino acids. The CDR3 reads CACSLRGKNSEAFF. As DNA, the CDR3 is TGTGCCTGCAGTTTGAGGGGGAAGAACTCTGAAGCTTTCTTT.

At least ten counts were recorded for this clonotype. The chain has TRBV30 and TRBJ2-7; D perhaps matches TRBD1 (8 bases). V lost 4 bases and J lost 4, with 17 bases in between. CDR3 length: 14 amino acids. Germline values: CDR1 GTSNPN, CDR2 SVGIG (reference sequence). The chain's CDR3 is CAWNRGQGGYEQYF. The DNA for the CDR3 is TGTGCCTGGAACAGAGGACAGGGAGGGTACGAGCAGTACTTC.

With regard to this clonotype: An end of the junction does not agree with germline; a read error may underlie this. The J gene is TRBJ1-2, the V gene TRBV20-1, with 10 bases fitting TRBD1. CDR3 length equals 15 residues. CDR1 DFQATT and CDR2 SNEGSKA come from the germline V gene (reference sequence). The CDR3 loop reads CSATLPGQGSYGYTF. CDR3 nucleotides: TGCAGTGCTACACTGCCGGGACAGGGGAGCTATGGGTACACCTTC.

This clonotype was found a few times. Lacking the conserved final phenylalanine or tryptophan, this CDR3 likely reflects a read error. The CDR3 region has the DNA TGTGCCAGCAGCCAAGGGACTAGCAACACAGATACGCAGTATTTG. This codes for CASSQGTSNTDTQYL. This chain connects TRBV4-2 to TRBJ2-3; TRBD2 matches at 8 bases. With 1 base clipped from V and 2 bases from J, the junction kept 2 bases outside the gene matches. Germline assignment: CDR1 LGHNA and CDR2 YNFKEQ. The CDR3 loop spans 15 amino acids.

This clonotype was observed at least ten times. The CDR3 DNA reads as TGTGCCAGCAGCCCGCAACAGGAAACCTCTGGGGCCAACGTCCTGACTTTC. As protein: CASSPQQETSGANVLTF. The chain carries TRBV14 and TRBJ2-6; D possibly corresponds to TRBD1 (5 bases). The V end was cut by 4 bases, the J end by 0 bases, with 13 bases between. Germline V lookup: CDR1 SGHDN, CDR2 FVKESK. The CDR3 sequence is 17 residues long.

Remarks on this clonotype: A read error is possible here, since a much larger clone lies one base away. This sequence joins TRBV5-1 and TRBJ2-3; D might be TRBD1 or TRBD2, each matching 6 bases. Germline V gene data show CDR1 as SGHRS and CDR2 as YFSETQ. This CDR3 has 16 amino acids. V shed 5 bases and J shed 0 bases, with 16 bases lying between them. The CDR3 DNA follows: TGCGCCAGCAGTGGCGACGGGGGCGGGAGCACAGATACGCAGTATTTT. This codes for CASSGDGGGSTDTQYF.

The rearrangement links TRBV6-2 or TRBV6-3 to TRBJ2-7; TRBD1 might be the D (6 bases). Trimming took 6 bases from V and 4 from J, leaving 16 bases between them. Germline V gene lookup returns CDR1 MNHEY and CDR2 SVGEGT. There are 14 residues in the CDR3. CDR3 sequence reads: CASRSGQHRYEQYF. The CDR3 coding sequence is TGTGCCAGCAGGAGCGGACAGCACCGATACGAGCAGTACTTC.

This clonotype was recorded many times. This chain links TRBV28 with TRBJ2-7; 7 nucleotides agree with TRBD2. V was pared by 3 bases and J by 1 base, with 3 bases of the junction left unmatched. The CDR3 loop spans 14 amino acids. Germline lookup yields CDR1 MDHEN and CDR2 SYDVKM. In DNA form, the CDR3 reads TGTGCCAGCAGTTTTGCGGGAGAGTCCTACGAGCAGTACTTC. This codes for CASSFAGESYEQYF.